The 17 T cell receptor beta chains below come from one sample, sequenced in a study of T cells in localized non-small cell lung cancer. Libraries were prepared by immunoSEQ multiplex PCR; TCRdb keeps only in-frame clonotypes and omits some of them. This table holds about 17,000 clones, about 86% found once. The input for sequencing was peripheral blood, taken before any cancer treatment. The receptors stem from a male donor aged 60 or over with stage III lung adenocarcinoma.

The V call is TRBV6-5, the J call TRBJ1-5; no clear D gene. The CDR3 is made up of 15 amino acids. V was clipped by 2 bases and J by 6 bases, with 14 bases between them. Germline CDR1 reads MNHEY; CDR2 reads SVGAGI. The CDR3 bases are TGTGCCAGCAGTTACAAATTTGGGGTTGGTCAGCCCCAGCATTTT. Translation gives CASSYKFGVGQPQHF.

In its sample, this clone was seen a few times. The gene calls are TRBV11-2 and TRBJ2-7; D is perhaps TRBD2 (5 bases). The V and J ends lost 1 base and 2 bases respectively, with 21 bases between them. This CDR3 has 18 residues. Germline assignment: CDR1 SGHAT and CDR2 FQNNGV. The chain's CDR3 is CASSLGKVAYGETYEQYF. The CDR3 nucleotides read TGTGCCAGCAGCTTAGGCAAGGTGGCCTATGGGGAGACCTACGAGCAGTACTTC.

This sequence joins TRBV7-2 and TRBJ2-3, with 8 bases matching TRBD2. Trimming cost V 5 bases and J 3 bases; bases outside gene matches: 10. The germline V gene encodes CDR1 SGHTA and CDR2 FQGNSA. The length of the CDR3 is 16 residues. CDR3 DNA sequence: TGTGCCAGCAGCGGACTGACGGGGGGGCTGACAGATACGCAGTATTTT. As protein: CASSGLTGGLTDTQYF. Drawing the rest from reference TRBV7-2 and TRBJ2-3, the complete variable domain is GAGVSQSPSNKVTEKGKDVELRCDPISGHTALYWYRQSLGQGLEFLIYFQGNSAPDKSGLPSDRFSAERTGGSVSTLTIQRTQQEDSAVYLCASSGLTGGLTDTQYFGPGTRLTVL.

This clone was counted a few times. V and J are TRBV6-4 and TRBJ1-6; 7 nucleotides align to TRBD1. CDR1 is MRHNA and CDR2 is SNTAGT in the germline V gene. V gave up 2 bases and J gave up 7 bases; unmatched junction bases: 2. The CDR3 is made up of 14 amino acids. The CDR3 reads CASSDGTENSPLHF. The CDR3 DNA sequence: TGTGCCAGCAGTGACGGGACAGAAAATTCACCCCTCCACTTT.

The CDR3, as DNA: TGCAGCGTGCGGGGGACACCGGCGGACACTGAAGCTTTCTTT. Its protein product is CSVRGTPADTEAFF. V and J are TRBV29-1 and TRBJ1-1, with D possibly being TRBD1 (6 bases). Germline V gives CDR1 SQVTM, CDR2 ANQGSEA. Trimming shortened V by 6 bases and J by 3 bases, and 17 bases separated the two germline ends. The CDR3 contains 14 residues.

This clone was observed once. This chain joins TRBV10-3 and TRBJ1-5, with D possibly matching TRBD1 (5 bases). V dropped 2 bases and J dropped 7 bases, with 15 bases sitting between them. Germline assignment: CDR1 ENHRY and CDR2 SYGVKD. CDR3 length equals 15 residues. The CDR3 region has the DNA TGTGCCATCAGTGAGGGGACGTTCACCGTGCAGCCCCAGCATTTT. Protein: CAISEGTFTVQPQHF.

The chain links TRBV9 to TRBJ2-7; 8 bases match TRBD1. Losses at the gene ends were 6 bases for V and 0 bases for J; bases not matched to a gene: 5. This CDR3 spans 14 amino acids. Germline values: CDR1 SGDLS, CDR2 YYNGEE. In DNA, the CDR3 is TGTGCCAGCACCCGGACAGGGAGCTCCTACGAGCAGTACTTC. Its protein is CASTRTGSSYEQYF. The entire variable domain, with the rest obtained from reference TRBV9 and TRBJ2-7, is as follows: DSGVTQTPKHLITATGQRVTLRCSPRSGDLSVYWYQQSLDQGLQFLIQYYNGEERAKGNILERFSAQQFPDLHSELNLSSLELGDSALYFCASTRTGSSYEQYFGPGTRLTVT.

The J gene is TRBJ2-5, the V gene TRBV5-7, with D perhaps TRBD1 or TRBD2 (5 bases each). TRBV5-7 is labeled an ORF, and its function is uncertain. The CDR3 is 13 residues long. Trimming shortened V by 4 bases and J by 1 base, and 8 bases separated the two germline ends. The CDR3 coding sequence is TGTGCCAGCAGCAGGGACGTCCAAGAGACCCAGTACTTC. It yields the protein CASSRDVQETQYF.

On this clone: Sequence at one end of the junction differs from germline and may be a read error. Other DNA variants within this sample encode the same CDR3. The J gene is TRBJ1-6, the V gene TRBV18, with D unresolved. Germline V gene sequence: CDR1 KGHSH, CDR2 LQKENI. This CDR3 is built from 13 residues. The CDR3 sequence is CASSPGRDSPLHF. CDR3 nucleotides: TGCGCCAGCTCACCAGGTCGAGATTCACCCCTCCACTTT. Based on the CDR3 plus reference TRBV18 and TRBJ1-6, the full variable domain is NAGVMQNPRHLVRRRGQEARLRCSPMKGHSHVYWYRQLPEEGLKFMVYLQKENIIDESGMPKERFSAEFPKEGPSILRIQQVVRGDSAAYFCASSPGRDSPLHFGNGTRLTVT.

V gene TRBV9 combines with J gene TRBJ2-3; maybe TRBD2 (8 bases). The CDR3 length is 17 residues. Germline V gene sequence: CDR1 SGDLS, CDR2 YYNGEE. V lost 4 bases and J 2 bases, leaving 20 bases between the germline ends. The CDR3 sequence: CASSSHAGGQYTDTQYF. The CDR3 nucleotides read TGTGCCAGCAGCTCCCACGCGGGGGGACAGTACACAGATACGCAGTATTTT.

The CDR3 DNA reads TGTGCCAGCAGCCATACCCTCGGGGCCCAAGAGACCCAGTACTTC. It yields the protein CASSHTLGAQETQYF. This chain links TRBV5-8 with TRBJ2-5; D tentatively reads TRBD1 or TRBD2 (5 bases each). The length of the CDR3 is 15 residues. The germline CDR1 and CDR2 sequences are SGHTS and YDEGEE. V was shortened by 4 bases and J by 1 base, with 14 bases between the two germline ends.

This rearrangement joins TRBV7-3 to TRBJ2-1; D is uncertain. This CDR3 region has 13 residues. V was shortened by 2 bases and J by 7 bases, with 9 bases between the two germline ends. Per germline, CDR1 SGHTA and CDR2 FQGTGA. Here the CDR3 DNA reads TGTGCCAGCAGCTTATTTGGCAGTAATGAGCAGTTCTTC. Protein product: CASSLFGSNEQFF.

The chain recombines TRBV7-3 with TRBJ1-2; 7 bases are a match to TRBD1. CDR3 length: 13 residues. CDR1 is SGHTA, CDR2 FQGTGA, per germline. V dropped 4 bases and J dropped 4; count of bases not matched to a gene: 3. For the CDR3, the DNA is TGTGCCAGCAGCTCACCAGGGGGCTATGGCTACACCTTC. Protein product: CASSSPGGYGYTF.

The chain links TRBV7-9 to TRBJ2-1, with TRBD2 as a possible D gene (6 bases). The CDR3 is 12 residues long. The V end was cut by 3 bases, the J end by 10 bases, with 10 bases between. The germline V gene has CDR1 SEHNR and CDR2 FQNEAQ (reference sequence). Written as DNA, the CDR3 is TGTGCCAGCAGCTTGGACTATCGGGAGCAGTTCTTC. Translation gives CASSLDYREQFF.

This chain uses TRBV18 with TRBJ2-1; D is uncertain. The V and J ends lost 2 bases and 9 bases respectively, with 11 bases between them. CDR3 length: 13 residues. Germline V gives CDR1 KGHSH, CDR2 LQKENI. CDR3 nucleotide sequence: TGTGCCAGCTCACCAGTTCTAGATGGTGAGCAGTTCTTC. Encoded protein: CASSPVLDGEQFF.

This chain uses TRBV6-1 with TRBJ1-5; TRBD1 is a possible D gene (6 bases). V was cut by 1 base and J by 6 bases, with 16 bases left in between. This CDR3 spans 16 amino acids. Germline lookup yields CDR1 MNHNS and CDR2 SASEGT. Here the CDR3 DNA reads TGTGCCAGCAGTGAAGTGGGGGGCGAACCAAGTCAGCCCCAGCATTTT. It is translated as CASSEVGGEPSQPQHF.

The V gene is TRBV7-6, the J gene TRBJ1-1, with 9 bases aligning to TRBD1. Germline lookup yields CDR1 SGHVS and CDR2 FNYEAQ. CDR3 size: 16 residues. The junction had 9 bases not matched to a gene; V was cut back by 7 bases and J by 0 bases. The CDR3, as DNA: TGTGCCAGCAAACCTCCGGGACAGGGAGTGAACACTGAAGCTTTCTTT. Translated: CASKPPGQGVNTEAFF. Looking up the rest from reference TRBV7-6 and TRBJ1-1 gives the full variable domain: GAGVSQSPRYKVTKRGQDVALRCDPISGHVSLYWYRQALGQGPEFLTYFNYEAQQDKSGLPNDRFSAERPEGSISTLTIQRTEQRDSAMYRCASKPPGQGVNTEAFFGQGTRLTVV.